Below, 32 T cell receptor beta chains from the same sample are listed, as sequenced in a study of T cells after posttransplantation cyclophosphamide. Generated by immunoSEQ multiplex PCR, the TCRdb table keeps only in-frame clones and is missing some. This sample yields 45,000 to 60,000 clones, of which roughly 93% are seen a single time; 3% to 3.5% belongs to the top ten. The sample taken for sequencing was PBMCs. The receptors stem from a woman aged 45 to 65 in good health and a related stem cell transplant donor.

This chain joins TRBV5-6 and TRBJ2-1, with 13 bases matching TRBD2. Germline CDR1 and CDR2: SGHDT and YYEEEE. The CDR3 has 17 residues. Germline trimming cut 4 bases from V and 2 bases from J; bases unmatched to any gene: 6. CDR3 coding DNA: TGTGCCAGCAGCCCGGGACTAGCGGGGTGGACCTACAATGAGCAGTTCTTC. This codes for CASSPGLAGWTYNEQFF.

This clone was found a few times. The V gene is TRBV6-1, the J gene TRBJ1-1, with D possibly TRBD1 on 6 matching bases. Germline assignment: CDR1 MNHNS and CDR2 SASEGT. The CDR3 runs 14 residues. V was pared by 1 base and J by 3 bases, with 9 bases between. DNA of the CDR3: TGTGCCAGCAGTGAAGTATCAGGGGACACTGAAGCTTTCTTT. Its protein is CASSEVSGDTEAFF.

The chain has TRBV7-9 and TRBJ2-7; 8 bases agree with TRBD1. J was trimmed by 0 bases and V by 3 bases; bases with no gene match: 10. This CDR3 has 17 amino acids. Germline V gives CDR1 SEHNR, CDR2 FQNEAQ (reference sequence). The CDR3 region has the DNA TGTGCCAGCAGCTTGGTCGGGACAGGCGTACCCTCCTACGAGCAGTACTTC. The encoded protein is CASSLVGTGVPSYEQYF. The full variable domain, in which reference TRBV7-9 and TRBJ2-7 provide the parts outside the CDR3, is DTGVSQNPRHKITKRGQNVTFRCDPISEHNRLYWYRQTLGQGPEFLTYFQNEAQLEKSRLLSDRFSAERPKGSFSTLEIQRTEQGDSAMYLCASSLVGTGVPSYEQYFGPGTRLTVT.

The chain couples TRBV19 to TRBJ1-2, with 7 bases that match TRBD1. Per the germline V gene, CDR1 is LNHDA and CDR2 is SQIVND (reference sequence). V lost 3 bases and J lost 6; bases outside the gene matches: 16. The length of the CDR3 is 17 residues. In DNA, the CDR3 is TGTGCCAGTAGTATTCACAGGGGCACACGCCAGCCGGATGGCTACACCTTC. This sequence encodes CASSIHRGTRQPDGYTF.

V gene TRBV27 combines with J gene TRBJ1-2; 7 bases are a match to TRBD1. J gave up 2 bases and V 5 bases, and 8 bases lay outside the gene matches. The CDR3 has 15 residues. Germline values: CDR1 MNHEY, CDR2 SMNVEV (reference sequence). The CDR3 region has the DNA TGTGCCAGCAGTCTTATAGGACAGGCCAACTATGGCTACACCTTC. Its translation: CASSLIGQANYGYTF.

The CDR3 spells CASSLEGYGANVLTF. The CDR3 bases are TGCGCCAGCAGCTTGGAGGGGTATGGGGCCAACGTCCTGACTTTC. The chain links TRBV5-1 to TRBJ2-6; TRBD1 might be the D (5 bases). This CDR3 has 15 residues. Germline V gene data show CDR1 as SGHRS and CDR2 as YFSETQ. V lost 0 bases and J 3 bases, leaving 7 bases between the germline ends.

The J gene is TRBJ1-3, the V gene TRBV5-6, with 9 positions matching TRBD1. The germline V gene has CDR1 SGHDT and CDR2 YYEEEE. The CDR3 length is 15 residues. Germline trimming cut 2 bases from V and 6 bases from J; bases unmatched to any gene: 6. CDR3: CASSFTGQGENTIYF. Here the CDR3 DNA reads TGTGCCAGCAGCTTCACGGGACAGGGTGAAAACACCATATATTTT. The full variable domain, its missing parts supplied by reference TRBV5-6 and TRBJ1-3, is DAGVTQSPTHLIKTRGQQVTLRCSPKSGHDTVSWYQQALGQGPQFIFQYYEEEERQRGNFPDRFSGHQFPNYSSELNVNALLLGDSALYLCASSFTGQGENTIYFGEGSWLTVV.

The table lists this clone with a count of one. The gene calls are TRBV7-8 and TRBJ2-2, with D unclear. Germline lookup yields CDR1 SGHVS and CDR2 FQNEAQ. The CDR3 spans 15 residues. The V and J ends lost 5 bases and 5 bases respectively, with 15 bases between them. The CDR3 region is CASSRRDKRTGELFF. CDR3 in DNA: TGTGCCAGCAGCCGCAGAGATAAGAGGACCGGGGAGCTGTTTTTT. Supplemented by reference TRBV7-8 and TRBJ2-2, the full variable domain reads GAGVSQSPRYKVAKRGQDVALRCDPISGHVSLFWYQQALGQGPEFLTYFQNEAQLDKSGLPSDRFFAERPEGSVSTLKIQRTQQEDSAVYLCASSRRDKRTGELFFGEGSRLTVL.

The chain links TRBV11-2 to TRBJ2-5, with 7 bases fitting TRBD1. With V trimmed by 3 bases and J by 5 bases, 9 bases remained unmatched. Germline V gene sequence: CDR1 SGHAT, CDR2 FQNNGV. The length of the CDR3 is 15 residues. CDR3 coding DNA: TGTGCCAGCAGCTTCGGCACAGGGGTGTCGGAGACCCAGTACTTC. Amino acid sequence: CASSFGTGVSETQYF.

The chain joins TRBV7-6 to TRBJ2-2; 10 nucleotides line up with TRBD1. Per germline, CDR1 SGHVS and CDR2 FNYEAQ. CDR3 size: 16 residues. V dropped 3 bases and J dropped 6; count of bases not matched to a gene: 7. The CDR3 nucleotides read TGTGCCAGCAGCTTGGGGGACAGGGGCCTCTCCGGGGAGCTGTTTTTT. It is translated as CASSLGDRGLSGELFF.

The chain recombines TRBV19 with TRBJ2-2, with 7 bases lining up with TRBD1. V was pared by 6 bases and J by 5 bases, with 3 bases of the junction left unmatched. The CDR3 consists of 13 residues. CDR1 LNHDA and CDR2 SQIVND come from the germline V gene (reference sequence). CDR3 residues: CASRETGTGELFF. The CDR3 nucleotides read TGTGCCAGTAGGGAGACAGGGACCGGGGAGCTGTTTTTT.

This rearrangement joins TRBV6-5 to TRBJ2-1, with 7 bases lining up with TRBD2. Germline V gene sequence: CDR1 MNHEY, CDR2 SVGAGI. Unmatched junction bases numbered 11, after V lost 11 bases and J lost 4 bases. The CDR3 loop spans 14 amino acids. Here the CDR3 reads CAVGGERGYNEQFF. CDR3 DNA sequence: TGTGCCGTGGGGGGTGAGCGGGGTTACAATGAGCAGTTCTTC.

V and J are TRBV2 and TRBJ2-1, with 8 bases aligning to TRBD1. In germline, CDR1 is SNHLY, CDR2 FYNNEI. V lost 6 bases and J lost 8; bases outside the gene matches: 12. This CDR3 comprises 15 residues. The CDR3 is CASRPPGQVLDEQFF. CDR3 coding DNA: TGTGCCAGCAGGCCTCCGGGACAGGTTTTAGATGAGCAGTTCTTC.

Details on this clone: The sample carries other DNA sequences with the same CDR3. The genes are TRBV6-5 and TRBJ1-6; TRBD1 matches at 9 bases. This CDR3 is 15 amino acids long. CDR1 is MNHEY, CDR2 SVGAGI, per germline. With V trimmed by 6 bases and J by 7 bases, 7 bases remained unmatched. The CDR3 DNA reads as TGTGCCAGCAGCCCAACCGGGACAGGGAATTCACCCCTCCACTTT. Its protein is CASSPTGTGNSPLHF.

Of note for this clone: This sample also contains other DNA sequences that code for the same CDR3. The rearrangement links TRBV28 to TRBJ2-3, with D possibly TRBD1 on 6 matching bases. The CDR3 contains 13 residues. Trimming took 3 bases from V and 3 from J, leaving 7 bases between them. Per germline, CDR1 MDHEN and CDR2 SYDVKM. The DNA for the CDR3 is TGTGCCAGCAGTTTGAGGGGGACAGATACGCAGTATTTT. Protein: CASSLRGTDTQYF.

The gene calls are TRBV5-1 and TRBJ2-1; TRBD2 might be the D (5 bases). The germline V and J ends were trimmed by 4 bases and 8 bases, with 22 bases remaining between them. This CDR3 has 16 amino acids. Germline V gene lookup returns CDR1 SGHRS and CDR2 YFSETQ. The CDR3 protein is CASSIGRVFLLDEQFF. The CDR3 nucleotides are TGCGCCAGCAGCATAGGGCGGGTTTTTCTTTTAGATGAGCAGTTCTTC.

This sequence joins TRBV29-1 and TRBJ2-1; 7 bases map to TRBD1. The CDR3 loop spans 14 amino acids. Germline loops: CDR1 SQVTM, CDR2 ANQGSEA. Trimming removed 2 bases from V and 4 bases from J; junction bases left unmatched: 5. CDR3 coding DNA: TGCAGCGTTGAATGGACAGGTGATTACAATGAGCAGTTCTTC. Its protein is CSVEWTGDYNEQFF.

This chain links TRBV2 with TRBJ1-2; D call uncertain. Germline V gene data show CDR1 as SNHLY and CDR2 as FYNNEI. V lost 3 bases and J 3 bases, leaving 8 bases between the germline ends. The CDR3 sequence is 13 residues long. CDR3 nucleotides: TGTGCCAGCAGTGATGGAGAGGACTATGGCTACACCTTC. Translated: CASSDGEDYGYTF.

In this sample, this clone turned up once. V is TRBV27 and J is TRBJ2-3, with D perhaps matching TRBD2 (6 bases). Trimming cost V 4 bases and J 4 bases, with 18 bases left between them. This CDR3 spans 16 amino acids. From germline, CDR1 is MNHEY and CDR2 SMNVEV (reference sequence). CDR3 residues: CASSSPGTGVSDTQYF. The CDR3 coding sequence is TGTGCCAGCAGTTCCCCCGGGACTGGAGTTTCAGATACGCAGTATTTT.

This chain uses TRBV16 with TRBJ1-4; D remains unclear. The CDR3 runs 17 residues. Looked up from germline, CDR1 is KGHSY and CDR2 is FQNENV. Trimming cost V 2 bases and J 0 bases, with 13 bases left between them. CDR3 sequence reads: CASSQAPGGPTNEKLFF. CDR3 in DNA: TGTGCCAGCAGCCAAGCCCCGGGAGGACCAACTAATGAAAAACTGTTTTTT.

The chain couples TRBV7-9 to TRBJ1-1; D uncertain. The CDR3 contains 14 residues. With 3 bases removed from V and 0 bases from J, the gap between germline ends came to 8 bases. CDR1 is SEHNR, CDR2 FQNEAQ, per germline (reference sequence). The CDR3, as DNA: TGTGCCAGCAGCTTCAGTACAATGAACACTGAAGCTTTCTTT. Translated: CASSFSTMNTEAFF.

The chain combines TRBV7-6 with TRBJ1-4; 7 bases map to TRBD1. The J segment lost 0 bases and the V segment lost 1 base, leaving 2 bases of the junction unmatched. The CDR3 spans 16 residues. The germline V gene encodes CDR1 SGHVS and CDR2 FNYEAQ. This CDR3 is CASSLEGAATNEKLFF. The CDR3 DNA sequence: TGTGCCAGCAGCTTAGAGGGGGCGGCAACTAATGAAAAACTGTTTTTT.

This rearrangement joins TRBV30 to TRBJ1-1; 7 bases fit TRBD1. Germline loops: CDR1 GTSNPN, CDR2 SVGIG (reference sequence). This CDR3 comprises 15 residues. The J segment lost 0 bases and the V segment lost 2 bases, leaving 6 bases of the junction unmatched. CDR3 loop: CAWSRTGQMNTEAFF. The CDR3 DNA sequence: TGTGCCTGGAGTCGTACGGGACAGATGAACACTGAAGCTTTCTTT.

The chain uses TRBV19 and TRBJ1-2; perhaps TRBD1 as D (6 bases). Deletions cut 8 bases from V and 8 bases from J, with 18 bases between. In germline, CDR1 is LNHDA, CDR2 SQIVND (reference sequence). CDR3 length: 13 amino acids. For the CDR3, the DNA is TGTGCCAGTTGTTCGATCGGGGGGCAAGGCTACACCTTC. Its translation: CASCSIGGQGYTF. The variable domain in full, with the rest retrieved from reference TRBV19 and TRBJ1-2, is DGGITQSPKYLFRKEGQNVTLSCEQNLNHDAMYWYRQDPGQGLRLIYYSQIVNDFQKGDIAEGYSVSREKKESFPLTVTSAQKNPTAFYLCASCSIGGQGYTFGSGTRLTVV.

This chain joins TRBV27 and TRBJ1-5, with TRBD1 matching over 11 bases. Germline CDR1 and CDR2: MNHEY and SMNVEV (reference sequence). Unmatched junction bases numbered 8, after V lost 4 bases and J lost 3 bases. The CDR3 contains 17 residues. The CDR3 DNA is TGTGCCAGCAGTTCGGACAGGGGGCTCCACATCAATCAGCCCCAGCATTTT. Protein sequence: CASSSDRGLHINQPQHF.

This rearrangement joins TRBV9 to TRBJ1-1; the D is unclear. Germline V lookup: CDR1 SGDLS, CDR2 YYNGEE. Trimming shortened V by 0 bases and J by 0 bases, and 6 bases separated the two germline ends. The CDR3 totals 14 residues. CDR3 nucleotide sequence: TGTGCCAGCAGCGTAGCGGGATTGAACACTGAAGCTTTCTTT. Protein: CASSVAGLNTEAFF.

This chain joins TRBV28 and TRBJ2-3; tentatively, D is TRBD2 (6 bases). CDR1 and CDR2 from the germline V gene are MDHEN and SYDVKM. This CDR3 is built from 15 residues. The V end lost 6 bases, the J end lost 0 bases, and 13 bases lay between the germline ends. The CDR3 region has the DNA TGTGCCAGCAGGTCAGGACTATCTAGCACAGATACGCAGTATTTT. It codes for CASRSGLSSTDTQYF.

This clone was counted between two and nine times. The rearrangement links TRBV28 to TRBJ1-2; D is unresolved. The CDR3 contains 16 residues. Per the germline V gene, CDR1 is MDHEN and CDR2 is SYDVKM. The V end lost 6 bases, the J end lost 3 bases, and 20 bases lay between the germline ends. CDR3 in amino acids: CASSPPGGQEDYGYTF. The DNA for the CDR3 is TGTGCCAGCAGCCCCCCAGGCGGGCAGGAAGACTATGGCTACACCTTC.

The chain has TRBV5-1 and TRBJ2-3; 14 nucleotides match TRBD2. This CDR3 spans 16 amino acids. Germline V gives CDR1 SGHRS, CDR2 YFSETQ. With V trimmed by 4 bases and J by 4 bases, 5 bases remained unmatched. CDR3 in amino acids: CASSLGLAGGPDTQYF. The CDR3 DNA reads as TGCGCCAGCAGCCTAGGACTAGCGGGAGGACCAGATACGCAGTATTTT.

V is TRBV27 and J is TRBJ1-5; the D gene is possibly TRBD1 (5 bases). CDR3 length equals 14 residues. V gave up 8 bases and J gave up 3 bases, with 14 bases separating them. Germline loops: CDR1 MNHEY, CDR2 SMNVEV (reference sequence). The CDR3 loop reads CASGQGGPNQPQHF. The DNA for the CDR3 is TGTGCCAGCGGTCAGGGTGGTCCCAATCAGCCCCAGCATTTT.

The chain employs TRBV6-1 and TRBJ1-5; D is perhaps TRBD1 (5 bases). The CDR3 totals 12 residues. V was trimmed by 6 bases and J by 7 bases, leaving 10 bases between them. Germline V CDR1 and CDR2: MNHNS, SASEGT. The CDR3 region has the DNA TGTGCCAGCAGGCAGGGCTCGCAGCCCCAGCATTTT. It translates to CASRQGSQPQHF.

The chain recombines TRBV4-1 with TRBJ2-7, with 9 positions matching TRBD2. Germline lookup yields CDR1 MGHRA and CDR2 YSYEKL. The CDR3 extends over 14 amino acids. The trim removed 5 bases at V and 0 bases at J, leaving 2 bases unmatched. The CDR3 spells CASSWTSDSYEQYF. In DNA form, the CDR3 reads TGCGCCAGCAGCTGGACTAGCGACTCCTACGAGCAGTACTTC.